This T cell receptor (beta chain) was retrieved from a study of shared clonotypes between healthy human individuals. The V gene's germline CDR1 is MGHDK and CDR2 SYGVNS. The CDR3 consists of 15 residues. V was pared by 2 bases and J by 3 bases, with 14 bases between. Sequenced by immunoSEQ multiplex PCR; TCRdb stores in-frame clones only, minus some. The sample includes hundreds of thousands of clones, 55% to 75% of them seen just once. The receptor was isolated from a woman aged 30 to 39 in good health. The chain couples TRBV25-1 to TRBJ2-7; the D call may be TRBD1 or TRBD2 (5 bases each). Sequenced material: memory CD4+ T cells sorted from blood. Subset given: CD45RA-negative fraction. The CDR3 coding sequence is TGTGCCAGCAGTGAAGGAAGGGGAGAACACTACGAGCAGTACTTC. Translating it yields CASSEGRGEHYEQYF.